The 4 T cell receptor beta chains reported below all come from one sample, sequenced in a study of T cell changes during pregnancy in multiple sclerosis. Measured with immunoSEQ multiplex PCR; TCRdb has only the in-frame clones, and not every one. The table shows under 95,000 clones, with roughly 92% occurring only once. Sequenced material: peripheral blood, taken in the second trimester of pregnancy. The receptors originated from a female donor with multiple sclerosis, enrolled in a pregnancy study.

V usage is TRBV6-1 and J usage is TRBJ2-5; no definite D call. Trimming removed 3 bases at V and 4 bases at J, with 6 bases between. Germline-derived CDR1 and CDR2 are MNHNS and SASEGT. The CDR3 sequence is 12 residues long. As DNA, the CDR3 is TGTGCCAGCAGTGAGGCCCCAGAGACCCAGTACTTC. Its translation: CASSEAPETQYF.

The chain recombines TRBV4-1 with TRBJ2-1; D is perhaps TRBD2 (5 bases). The germline V gene encodes CDR1 MGHRA and CDR2 YSYEKL. This CDR3 contains 17 residues. V dropped 4 bases and J dropped 0 bases, with 16 bases sitting between them. The DNA of the CDR3 is TGCGCCAGCAGCCTACTTTGGGGAGCCGCCTCCTACAATGAGCAGTTCTTC. This sequence encodes CASSLLWGAASYNEQFF.

CDR3 residues: CASSLSWGRDSYEQYF. The CDR3 DNA follows: TGTGCCAGCAGTTTATCGTGGGGGAGGGATTCCTACGAGCAGTACTTC. This chain uses TRBV27 with TRBJ2-7; 7 nucleotides match TRBD2. This CDR3 region has 16 residues. Germline loops: CDR1 MNHEY, CDR2 SMNVEV (reference sequence). V lost 0 bases to trimming and J lost 1 base; unmatched junction nucleotides: 6.

This clone was seen only a few times. This sequence joins TRBV10-3 and TRBJ1-2; TRBD1 is a possible D gene (5 bases). The CDR3 covers 13 residues. Deletions cut 3 bases from V and 2 bases from J, with 7 bases between. Looked up from germline, CDR1 is ENHRY and CDR2 is SYGVKD. The CDR3 sequence: CAISDDRNYGYTF. The CDR3 DNA follows: TGTGCCATCAGTGACGACAGAAACTATGGCTACACCTTC.